This T cell receptor (beta chain) was recovered during a study of identical twins (dated by TCRdb to 2016 to 2018). For context, the study as a whole: The study deep-sequenced TCR alpha and beta repertoires from monozygotic twins, unrelated adults of various ages and cord blood to test whether fetal clonotypes persist. Replicate twin experiments were performed at different times using different library preparation protocols to rule out contamination.

Only healthy Caucasian donors were included. Three pairs of female monozygotic twins, all aged roughly 18 to 29 years, were included in the twin cohort. Positive isolation kits from Invitrogen were used to isolate CD4+ and CD8+ T cell populations. Library preparation employed 5' RACE. Sequencing relied on an Illumina HiSeq 2000. Template switching introduced a universal primer binding site; the final cDNA contained a unique molecular identifier, enabling accurate counting of TCR cDNA molecules. Specific primers in the conserved constant-segment region were used to synthesize first-strand cDNA for the TCR alpha and beta chains. To control for contamination, each cDNA library was double barcoded with a SMART-Mk sample barcode plus Illumina barcodes. TruSeq adapter sequences along with Illumina sample barcodes were introduced in two successive PCR steps. The TCR alpha and beta cDNA libraries were sequenced on the Illumina HiSeq platform using custom primers. In the source study's methods: Raw reads were processed with MiGEC to extract unique molecular identifiers, and MiXCR was used to determine CDR3 positions. Recombination models were inferred per individual with the repgenHMM and IGoR tools using an EM algorithm. Shared clonotypes were analyzed with the tcR package in R, and sharing was normalized by the product of cloneset sizes. To study raw recombination free of thymic and clonal selection effects, out-of-frame nonproductive sequences were analyzed. TCRdb passed the public sequencing reads through fastp at Q25 and MiXCR, retaining productive beta sequences. Records with the same CDR3 protein are collapsed into one entry carrying the most frequent genes and DNA. These V and J calls rely on TCRdb rather than the paper's analysis. Here the sample has a few hundred thousand distinct CDR3 sequences; roughly 7.1% occur a single time. Clones ranked in the top ten supply more than 12% of the sample.

What the study reported, not specific to this receptor: Fewer insertions were carried by abundant cord blood beta clonotypes, a similar but weaker trend appeared in young adult naive repertoires, and no such trend appeared in memory repertoires. Conclusions relied on cross-sectional statistical analysis, since the same donors could not be followed over many years. Compared with coincidental sharing between unrelated individuals, an excess of low generation-probability sequences was observed among out-of-frame TCR alpha sequences shared between twins. Zero-insertion analyses could be partly confounded by invariant T cells such as MAIT and iNKT, though diverse VJ usage argued against such confounding for most clonotypes. In beta out-of-frame sequences, excess twin sharing was weaker, because having fewer shared sequences lowered the signal-to-noise ratio. Recombination models systematically underestimated out-of-frame TCR alpha sharing in monozygotic twins but agreed with sharing between unrelated individuals.

Remarks on this clonotype: Its antigen is not yet known. No much larger clonotype is one base removed from it; base qualities were not supplied.

After removal of 8 bases from V and 2 bases from J, the junction retains 13 bases not matched to a gene. From the cysteine up to the phenylalanine, the CDR3 has a length of 16 residues. The CDR3 DNA has 48 bases and is translated from base 1. The same data also contributed to another study, on T cells expressing NK-cell markers. The other study reports the following: In sorted CD3+CD56+NKG2C+, CD3+CD56+NKG2C- and CD3+CD56-NKG2C+ T-cell subsets from about 8 donors, TCR beta-chain repertoires were profiled. Seven of the eight sequenced donors were HCMV-seropositive and one was HCMV-seronegative. In several experiments an anti-gammadeltaTCR antibody was added to restrict sorting to alphabetaTCR-expressing T cells. In several donors, the dominant CD3+CD56+NKG2C+ clonotypes ranked among the top 10 CD8+ clonotypes, making up roughly 1.0-7.0% of CD8+ T cells. Those dominant clonotypes were again the most abundant among CD3+CD56-NKG2C+ cells in a handful of donors, at about 28.3-65%. It remained unclear whether the expanded NKG2C-expressing T cell clones were specific for HCMV antigens. The study sequenced eight donors, all healthy volunteers chosen at random: three men and five women. HCMV-specific IgG was detected in serum with a commercial ELISA kit to determine HCMV serostatus. MIGEC was used to demultiplex reads and group reads by UMI, and MiTCR was used to assemble and quantify clonotypes. To exclude erroneous sequences, only TCR cDNA sequences supported by at least two reads were retained. The tcR package was used for downstream repertoire analysis, and clonotypes were matched between fractions using CDR3 nucleotide sequence together with V segment. VDJmatch was used to annotate antigen specificity against VDJdb, with one amino acid substitution allowed in CDR3.

What was sequenced was CD8+ T cells sorted from blood. The chain joins TRBV12-3 or TRBV12-4 to TRBJ2-3, with TRBD2 matching 7 junction bases. The clonotype originates from a woman aged 18-35 years in good health. CDR3 reads: CASSWGTNTDTDTQYF. DNA sequence: TGTGCCAGCTCGTGGGGGACTAATACTGACACAGATACGCAGTATTTT.